The sequence of this T cell receptor beta chain was determined in a study of cytomegalovirus exposure and HLA in healthy donors. Broader study findings: Roughly even sequencing depth across donors was the assumption behind the presence/absence analyses.

PCR amplification relied on 60 Vbeta primers (plus 13 Jbeta primers). The method was immunoSEQ multiplex PCR; TCRdb's version includes in-frame clones alone and lacks a portion of them. The table has about 130,000 clones, 80% seen once. A note on this clone: Its matching antigen is unknown.

In nominal health when sampled, donors likely had unrecorded immune exposures nonetheless. This CDR3 region has 16 residues. The V end lost 4 bases, the J end lost 7 bases, and 21 bases lay between the germline ends. Germline V gene data show CDR1 as SGHRS and CDR2 as YFSETQ. This clonotype originated in a woman between 40 and 55 years old in good health and CMV-seronegative. The sample comprised PBMCs. This rearrangement joins TRBV5-1 to TRBJ2-1; maybe TRBD2 (7 bases). CDR3 sequence: CASSLDSGMFGNEQFF. In DNA form, the CDR3 reads TGCGCCAGCAGCCTGGACAGCGGGATGTTCGGAAATGAGCAGTTCTTC. Together with reference TRBV5-1 and TRBJ2-1, the CDR3 gives the full variable domain: KAGVTQTPRYLIKTRGQQVTLSCSPISGHRSVSWYQQTPGQGLQFLFEYFSETQRNKGNFPGRFSGRQFSNSRSEMNVSTLELGDSALYLCASSLDSGMFGNEQFFGPGTRLTVL.